The clone carrying this T cell receptor (beta chain) was picked up one time. Sequencing used immunoSEQ multiplex PCR; TCRdb keeps in-frame clones, though not all of them. The sample holds approximately 100,000 clones, just under 90% seen once. The CDR3 has 15 residues. V shed 0 bases and J shed 5 bases, with 13 bases lying between them. CDR1 is SGHNT and CDR2 is YYREEE in the germline V gene (reference sequence). This sample is drawn from a study of T cells after somatic rescue of genetic block. The sequence derives from a woman under 30. The chain carries TRBV5-4 and TRBJ2-3; a possible D gene is TRBD2 (5 bases). The sequencing sample was made of peripheral blood mononuclear cells (PBMCs). As DNA, the CDR3 is TGTGCCAGCAGCTTGGCCGGAGGCCCCAGAGATACGCAGTATTTT. Translated, it gives CASSLAGGPRDTQYF.